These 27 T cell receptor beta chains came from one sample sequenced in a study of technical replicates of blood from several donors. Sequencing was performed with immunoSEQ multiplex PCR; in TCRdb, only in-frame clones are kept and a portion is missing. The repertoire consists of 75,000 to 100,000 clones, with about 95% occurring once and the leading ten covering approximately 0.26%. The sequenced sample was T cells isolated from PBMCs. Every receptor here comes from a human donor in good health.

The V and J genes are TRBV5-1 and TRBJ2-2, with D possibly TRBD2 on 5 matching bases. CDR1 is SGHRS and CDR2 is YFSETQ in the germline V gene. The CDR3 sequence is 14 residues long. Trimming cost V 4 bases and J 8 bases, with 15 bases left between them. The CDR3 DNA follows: TGCGCCAGCAGCCTCCTAGCCTCCGCGGGGGAGCTGTTTTTT. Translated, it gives CASSLLASAGELFF.

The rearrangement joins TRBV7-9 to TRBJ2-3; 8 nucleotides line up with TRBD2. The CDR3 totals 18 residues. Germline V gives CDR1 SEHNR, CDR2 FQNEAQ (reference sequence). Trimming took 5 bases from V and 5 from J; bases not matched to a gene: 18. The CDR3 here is CASSNTGTSEIGGDTQYF. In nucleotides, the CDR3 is TGTGCCAGCAGCAATACCGGGACTAGTGAAATTGGGGGAGATACGCAGTATTTT.

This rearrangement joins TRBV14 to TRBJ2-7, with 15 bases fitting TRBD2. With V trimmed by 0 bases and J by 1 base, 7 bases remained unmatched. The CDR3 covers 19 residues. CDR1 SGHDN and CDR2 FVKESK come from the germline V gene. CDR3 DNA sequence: TGTGCCAGCAGCCAAGATCGGACTAGCGGGAGGGCCAAATCCTACGAGCAGTACTTC. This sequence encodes CASSQDRTSGRAKSYEQYF.

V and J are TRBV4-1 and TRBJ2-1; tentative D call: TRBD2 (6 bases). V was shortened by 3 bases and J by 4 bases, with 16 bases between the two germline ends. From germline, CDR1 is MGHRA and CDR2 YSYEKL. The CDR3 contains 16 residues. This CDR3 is CASSQGGTRIYNEQFF. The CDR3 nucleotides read TGCGCCAGCAGCCAGGGGGGTACTCGAATTTACAATGAGCAGTTCTTC.

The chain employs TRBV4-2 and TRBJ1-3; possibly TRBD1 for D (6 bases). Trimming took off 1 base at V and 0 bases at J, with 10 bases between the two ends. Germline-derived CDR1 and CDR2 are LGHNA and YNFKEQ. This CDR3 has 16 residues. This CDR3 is CASSQGVGASGNTIYF. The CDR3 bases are TGTGCCAGCAGCCAAGGGGTGGGGGCCTCTGGAAACACCATATATTTT.

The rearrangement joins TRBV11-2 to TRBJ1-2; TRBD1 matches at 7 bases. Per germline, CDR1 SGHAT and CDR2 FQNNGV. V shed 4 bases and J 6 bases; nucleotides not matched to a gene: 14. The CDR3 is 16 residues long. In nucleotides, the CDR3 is TGTGCCAGCAGCTCCCTCCTTCTCGGGACAGCTAATGGCTACACCTTC. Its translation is CASSSLLLGTANGYTF.

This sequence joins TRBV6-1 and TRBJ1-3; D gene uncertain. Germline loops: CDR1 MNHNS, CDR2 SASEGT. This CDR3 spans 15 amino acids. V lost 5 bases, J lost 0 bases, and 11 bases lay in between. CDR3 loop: CASSRIASSGNTIYF. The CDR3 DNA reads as TGTGCCAGCAGTCGAATAGCCTCCTCTGGAAACACCATATATTTT.

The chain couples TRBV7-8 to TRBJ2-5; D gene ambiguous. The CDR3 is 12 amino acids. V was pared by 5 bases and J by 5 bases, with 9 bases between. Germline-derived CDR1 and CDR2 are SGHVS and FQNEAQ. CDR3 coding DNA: TGTGCCAGCAGCGTATTTTTTGAGACCCAGTACTTC. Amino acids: CASSVFFETQYF.

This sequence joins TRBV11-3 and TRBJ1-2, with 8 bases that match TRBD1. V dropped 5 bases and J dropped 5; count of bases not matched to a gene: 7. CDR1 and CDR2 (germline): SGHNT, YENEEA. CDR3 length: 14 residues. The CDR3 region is CASSPTGVPYGYTF. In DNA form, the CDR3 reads TGTGCCAGCAGCCCGACAGGGGTCCCGTATGGCTACACCTTC.

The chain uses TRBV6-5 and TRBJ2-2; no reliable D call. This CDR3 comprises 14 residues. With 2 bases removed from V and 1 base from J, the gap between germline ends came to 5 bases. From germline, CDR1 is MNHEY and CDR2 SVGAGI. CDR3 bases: TGTGCCAGCAGTTACAGACAGAACACCGGGGAGCTGTTTTTT. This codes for CASSYRQNTGELFF.

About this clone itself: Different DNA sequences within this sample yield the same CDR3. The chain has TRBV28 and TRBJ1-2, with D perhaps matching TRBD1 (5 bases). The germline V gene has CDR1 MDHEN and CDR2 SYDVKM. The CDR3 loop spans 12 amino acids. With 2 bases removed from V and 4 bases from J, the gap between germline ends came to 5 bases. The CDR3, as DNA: TGTGCCAGCAGTTTACAGGGCTATGGCTACACCTTC. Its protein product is CASSLQGYGYTF.

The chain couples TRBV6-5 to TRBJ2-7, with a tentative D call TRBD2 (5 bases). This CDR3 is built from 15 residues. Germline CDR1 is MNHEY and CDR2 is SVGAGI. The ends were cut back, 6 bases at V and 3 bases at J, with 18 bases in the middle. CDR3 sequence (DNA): TGTGCCAGCAGACCCTCCGGGAATTCCAACTACGAGCAGTACTTC. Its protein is CASRPSGNSNYEQYF.

The CDR3 region has the DNA TGTGCCAGCAGTTACTCACAGGGTAACTACGAGCAGTACTTC. It yields the protein CASSYSQGNYEQYF. This sequence joins TRBV6-5 and TRBJ2-7; D possibly corresponds to TRBD1 (6 bases). Germline CDR1 is MNHEY and CDR2 is SVGAGI. The CDR3 length is 14 residues. The V gene lost 0 bases and the J gene lost 3 bases, with 9 bases spanning the gap.

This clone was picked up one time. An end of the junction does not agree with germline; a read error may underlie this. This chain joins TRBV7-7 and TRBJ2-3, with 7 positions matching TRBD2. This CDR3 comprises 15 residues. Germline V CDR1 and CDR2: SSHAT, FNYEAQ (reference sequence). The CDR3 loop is CASSLYLAGTDTQYF. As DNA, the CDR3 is TGTGCTAGCAGCTTATACCTAGCGGGCACAGATACGCAGTATTTT.

The chain's CDR3 is CAWSVMATPYNEQFF. In DNA form, the CDR3 reads TGTGCCTGGAGTGTTATGGCAACCCCTTACAATGAGCAGTTCTTC. The chain has TRBV30 and TRBJ2-1; no clear D gene. The germline gives CDR1 GTSNPN, CDR2 SVGIG (reference sequence). V shed 0 bases and J shed 4 bases, with 13 bases lying between them. The CDR3 runs to 15 residues. Full variable domain (rest looked up from reference TRBV30 and TRBJ2-1): SQTIHQWPATLVQPVGSPLSLECTVEGTSNPNLYWYRQAAGRGLQLLFYSVGIGQISSEVPQNLSASRPQDRQFILSSKKLLLSDSGFYLCAWSVMATPYNEQFFGPGTRLTVL.

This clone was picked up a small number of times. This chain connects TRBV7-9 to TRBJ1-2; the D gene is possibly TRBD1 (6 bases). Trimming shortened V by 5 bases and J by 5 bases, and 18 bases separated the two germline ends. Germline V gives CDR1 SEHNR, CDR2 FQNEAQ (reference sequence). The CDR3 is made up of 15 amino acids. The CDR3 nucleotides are TGTGCCAGCAGCCCCCCACAGGGTGAGGGGTATGGCTACACCTTC. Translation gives CASSPPQGEGYGYTF. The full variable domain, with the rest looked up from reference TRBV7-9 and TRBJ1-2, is DTGVSQNPRHKITKRGQNVTFRCDPISEHNRLYWYRQTLGQGPEFLTYFQNEAQLEKSRLLSDRFSAERPKGSFSTLEIQRTEQGDSAMYLCASSPPQGEGYGYTFGSGTRLTVV.

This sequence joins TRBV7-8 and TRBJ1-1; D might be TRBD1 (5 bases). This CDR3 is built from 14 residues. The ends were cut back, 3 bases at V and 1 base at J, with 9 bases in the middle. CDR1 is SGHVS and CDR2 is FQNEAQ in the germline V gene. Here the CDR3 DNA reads TGTGCCAGCAGCTTGACAGTAGGGAACACTGAAGCTTTCTTT. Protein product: CASSLTVGNTEAFF.

The CDR3 loop is CASSPRQGANEQFF. Here the CDR3 DNA reads TGTGCCAGCTCACCCCGACAGGGGGCAAATGAGCAGTTCTTC. This chain uses TRBV18 with TRBJ2-1; 10 nucleotides align to TRBD1. The germline V gene has CDR1 KGHSH and CDR2 LQKENI. The CDR3 runs 14 residues. V lost 3 bases, J lost 7 bases, and 3 bases stayed unmatched.

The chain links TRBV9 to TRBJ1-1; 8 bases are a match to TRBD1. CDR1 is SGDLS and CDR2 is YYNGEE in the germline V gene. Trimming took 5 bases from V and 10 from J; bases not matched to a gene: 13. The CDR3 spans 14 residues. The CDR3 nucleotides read TGTGCCAGCAGTCTCGGACAGGGCTCTTCGGGAGCTTTCTTT. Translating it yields CASSLGQGSSGAFF.

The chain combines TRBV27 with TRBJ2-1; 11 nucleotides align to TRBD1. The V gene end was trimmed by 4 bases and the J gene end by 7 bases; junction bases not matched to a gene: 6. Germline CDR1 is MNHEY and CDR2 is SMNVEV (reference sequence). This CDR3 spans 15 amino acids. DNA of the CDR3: TGTGCCAGCAGTTCCGGACAGGGGGCTTTTAATGAGCAGTTCTTC. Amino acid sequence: CASSSGQGAFNEQFF.

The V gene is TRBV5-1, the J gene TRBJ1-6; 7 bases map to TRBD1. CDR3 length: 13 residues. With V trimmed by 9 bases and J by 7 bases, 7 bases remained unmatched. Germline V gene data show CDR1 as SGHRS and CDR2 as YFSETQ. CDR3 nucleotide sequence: TGCGCCACCTCGGACAGGTTGAATTCACCCCTCCACTTT. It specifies CATSDRLNSPLHF.

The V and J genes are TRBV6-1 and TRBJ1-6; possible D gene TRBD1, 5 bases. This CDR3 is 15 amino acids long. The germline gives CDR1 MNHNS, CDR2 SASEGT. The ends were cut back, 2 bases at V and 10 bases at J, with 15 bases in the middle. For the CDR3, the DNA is TGTGCCAGCAGTGAAATCCCAAGGGGCGACTCACCCCTCCACTTT. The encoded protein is CASSEIPRGDSPLHF.

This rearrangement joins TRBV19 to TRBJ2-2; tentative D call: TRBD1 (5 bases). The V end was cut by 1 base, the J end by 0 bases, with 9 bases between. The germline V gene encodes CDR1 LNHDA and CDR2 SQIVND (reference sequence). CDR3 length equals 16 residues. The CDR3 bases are TGTGCCAGTAGTATAGGGCGACAGCCGAACACCGGGGAGCTGTTTTTT. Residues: CASSIGRQPNTGELFF.

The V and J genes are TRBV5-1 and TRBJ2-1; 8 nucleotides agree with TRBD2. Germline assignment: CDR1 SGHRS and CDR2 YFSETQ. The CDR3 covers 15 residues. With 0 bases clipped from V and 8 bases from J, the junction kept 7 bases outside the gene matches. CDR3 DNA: TGCGCCAGCAGCTTGGAGGGCGGGAGGCTCGATGAGCAGTTCTTC. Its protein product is CASSLEGGRLDEQFF.

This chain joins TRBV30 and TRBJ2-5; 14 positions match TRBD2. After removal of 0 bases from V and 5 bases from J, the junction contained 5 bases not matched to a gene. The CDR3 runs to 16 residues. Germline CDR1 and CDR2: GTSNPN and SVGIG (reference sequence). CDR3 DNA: TGTGCCTGGAGTGTCAGACTAGCGGGGGGGCGGGAGACCCAGTACTTC. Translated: CAWSVRLAGGRETQYF.

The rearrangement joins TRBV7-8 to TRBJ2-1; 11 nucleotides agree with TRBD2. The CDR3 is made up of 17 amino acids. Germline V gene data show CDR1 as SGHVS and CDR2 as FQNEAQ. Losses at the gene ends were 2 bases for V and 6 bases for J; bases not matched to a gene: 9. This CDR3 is CASSLLAGGPLINEQFF. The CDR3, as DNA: TGTGCCAGCAGCTTATTAGCGGGAGGGCCGTTGATCAATGAGCAGTTCTTC.

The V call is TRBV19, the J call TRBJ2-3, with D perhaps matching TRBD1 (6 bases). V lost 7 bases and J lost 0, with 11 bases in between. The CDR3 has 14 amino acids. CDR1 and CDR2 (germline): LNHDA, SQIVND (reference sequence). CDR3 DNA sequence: TGTGCCAGTAAACAGGGATTAAGCACAGATACGCAGTATTTT. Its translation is CASKQGLSTDTQYF.